The rows below give T cell receptor beta chains drawn from one sample of a study of beta chain features in type 1 diabetes. TCRdb keeps only in-frame clones here, not all; method: immunoSEQ multiplex PCR. The sample yields about 240,000 clones, about 30% seen once. Sequencing was performed on central memory CD4+ T cells from blood. These receptors were collected from a young man in good health. Both conserved end residues are trimmed from each CDR3. The order of the fields is J gene, clone size, D gene, V gene, CDR3 protein. D genes are given only for firm matches. Only some rows state a clone size, as once, few, many or a class for expanded clones.

TRBJ2-1,-,-,TRBV5-1,ASKKSSYNEQF
TRBJ2-7,-,-,TRBV30,AWSGDSFYEQY
TRBJ2-1,few,-,TRBV10-3,AIKEGPTNEQF
TRBJ2-1,few,TRBD2,TRBV7-2,ASSARPGTSSDEQF
TRBJ2-7,few,TRBD1,TRBV19,ASSTRGQYEQY
TRBJ2-3,-,TRBD2,TRBV7-9,ASSHKPTGTSYDTQY
TRBJ2-2,few,-,TRBV11-2,ASSLLAGAGTGELF
TRBJ2-1,-,-,TRBV5-6,ASSLAGALYNEQF
TRBJ2-2,few,-,TRBV29-1,SVGGETGELF
TRBJ2-3,-,-,TRBV5-1,ASSNPGGTDTQY
TRBJ2-2,-,-,TRBV28,ASSFPGPTGSTGELF
TRBJ2-3,-,-,TRBV20-1,SAVGTDTQY
TRBJ2-5,-,-,TRBV7-9,ASSSQATIETQY
TRBJ1-5,-,TRBD1,TRBV30,AWSPRDRGKQPQH
TRBJ2-4,-,TRBD1,TRBV2,ASSADRAGNIQY
TRBJ2-7,few,-,TRBV13,ASRLYSLSYEQY
TRBJ1-2,few,TRBD1,TRBV7-2,ASSPQGGNYGYT
TRBJ1-5,few,-,TRBV9,ASSVGGGPNQPQH
TRBJ2-2,few,TRBD2,TRBV4-3,ASSQDGTTGRELF
TRBJ2-5,few,-,TRBV11-2,ASSLSPETQY
TRBJ2-7,-,-,TRBV9,ASSAPPGQLRNEQY